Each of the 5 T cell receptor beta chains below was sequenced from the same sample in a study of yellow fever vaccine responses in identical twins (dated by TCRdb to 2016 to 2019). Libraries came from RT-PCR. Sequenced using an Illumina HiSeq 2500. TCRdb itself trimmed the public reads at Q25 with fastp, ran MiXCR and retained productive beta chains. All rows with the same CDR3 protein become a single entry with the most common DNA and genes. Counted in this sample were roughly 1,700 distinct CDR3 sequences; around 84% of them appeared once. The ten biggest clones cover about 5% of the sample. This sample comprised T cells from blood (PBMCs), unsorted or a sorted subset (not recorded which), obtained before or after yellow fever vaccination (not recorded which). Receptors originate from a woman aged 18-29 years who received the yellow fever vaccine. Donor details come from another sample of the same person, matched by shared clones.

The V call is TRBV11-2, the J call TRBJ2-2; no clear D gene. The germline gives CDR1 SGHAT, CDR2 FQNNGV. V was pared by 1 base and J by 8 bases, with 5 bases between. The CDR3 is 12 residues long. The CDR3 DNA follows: TGTGCCAGCAGCTTAGTTCTGGGGGAGCTGTTTTTT. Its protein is CASSLVLGELFF.

The CDR3 coding sequence is TGCAGTGCTAGAAGCCGGACTAGCGGCAGAAATGAGCAGTTCTTC. It yields the protein CSARSRTSGRNEQFF. The V and J genes are TRBV20-1 and TRBJ2-1; TRBD2 matches at 10 bases. The trim removed 2 bases at V and 7 bases at J, leaving 8 bases unmatched. This CDR3 is built from 15 residues. CDR1 and CDR2 from the germline V gene are DFQATT and SNEGSKA (reference sequence).

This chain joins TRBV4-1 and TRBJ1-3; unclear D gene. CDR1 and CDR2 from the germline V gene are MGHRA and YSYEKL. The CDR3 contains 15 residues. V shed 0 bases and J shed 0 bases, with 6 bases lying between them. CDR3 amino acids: CASSQDVGSGNTIYF. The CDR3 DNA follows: TGCGCCAGCAGCCAAGACGTGGGCTCTGGAAACACCATATATTTT.

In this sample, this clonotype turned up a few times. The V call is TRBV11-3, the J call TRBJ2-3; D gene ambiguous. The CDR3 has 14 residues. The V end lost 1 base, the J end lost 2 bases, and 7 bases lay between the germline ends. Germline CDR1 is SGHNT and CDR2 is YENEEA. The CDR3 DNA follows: TGTGCCAGCAGCTTAGGACGGAACACAGATACGCAGTATTTT. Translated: CASSLGRNTDTQYF.

As DNA, the CDR3 is TGTGCCAGCAGCTTTGGGCCGTTCGGGGCTGGAAACACCATATATTTT. Protein: CASSFGPFGAGNTIYF. The chain carries TRBV7-6 and TRBJ1-3; D uncertain. V lost 3 bases and J lost 2, with 14 bases in between. Germline V gene lookup returns CDR1 SGHVS and CDR2 FNYEAQ. This CDR3 is 16 amino acids long.